Each of the 21 T cell receptor beta chains below was sequenced from the same sample in a study of blood T cell repertoires in COVID-19. TCRdb's table, derived via immunoSEQ multiplex PCR, lists solely in-frame clones and lacks some. The sample includes some 50,000 clones, 65% to 85% seen only once; the top ten take around 50%. What was sequenced was peripheral blood. These receptors all come from a man aged 65 to 85 with acute or convalescent COVID-19.

This sequence joins TRBV28 and TRBJ2-1, with a weak D call TRBD1 (6 bases). V shed 6 bases and J shed 9 bases, with 15 bases lying between them. The CDR3 extends over 13 amino acids. The germline V gene has CDR1 MDHEN and CDR2 SYDVKM. The CDR3 reads CASRPQGMGEQFF. The CDR3 DNA is TGTGCCAGCAGACCACAGGGTATGGGTGAGCAGTTCTTC. The full variable domain, its missing parts supplied by reference TRBV28 and TRBJ2-1, is DVKVTQSSRYLVKRTGEKVFLECVQDMDHENMFWYRQDPGLGLRLIYFSYDVKMKEKGDIPEGYSVSREKKERFSLILESASTNQTSMYLCASRPQGMGEQFFGPGTRLTVL.

The CDR3 here is CASSLLAGGLNSPLHF. In DNA form, the CDR3 reads TGTGCCAGCAGTTTATTGGCAGGGGGATTGAATTCACCCCTCCACTTT. The rearrangement links TRBV27 to TRBJ1-6; 7 bases agree with TRBD1. Per germline, CDR1 MNHEY and CDR2 SMNVEV (reference sequence). The CDR3 is 16 amino acids. The junction had 7 bases not matched to a gene; V was cut back by 1 base and J by 7 bases.

This chain links TRBV5-4 with TRBJ1-4; no reliable D call. The germline V gene has CDR1 SGHNT and CDR2 YYREEE (reference sequence). CDR3 length: 14 amino acids. Trimming took 0 bases from V and 8 from J, leaving 11 bases between them. The CDR3, as DNA: TGTGCCAGCAGCTTGGACGGGGAGGTAGAAAAACTGTTTTTT. Residues: CASSLDGEVEKLFF.

The V and J genes are TRBV19 and TRBJ1-1, with D unresolved. The CDR3 totals 12 residues. Germline V gene data show CDR1 as LNHDA and CDR2 as SQIVND (reference sequence). V was clipped by 4 bases and J by 3 bases, with 6 bases between them. The DNA for the CDR3 is TGTGCCAGTAGTAAGAGGGACACTGAAGCTTTCTTT. The encoded protein is CASSKRDTEAFF.

This clone was recorded only once. The chain recombines TRBV27 with TRBJ1-5; 8 bases are a match to TRBD1. The CDR3 covers 14 residues. V lost 2 bases to trimming and J lost 7 bases; unmatched junction nucleotides: 4. Per germline, CDR1 MNHEY and CDR2 SMNVEV (reference sequence). The CDR3 DNA sequence: TGTGCCAGCAGTTTAGGGACAGGCGGCCAGCCCCAGCATTTT. Translated, it gives CASSLGTGGQPQHF.

This clone occurred once. V gene TRBV19 combines with J gene TRBJ1-2, with TRBD1 matching over 7 bases. The germline V gene encodes CDR1 LNHDA and CDR2 SQIVND (reference sequence). With 7 bases clipped from V and 3 bases from J, the junction kept 8 bases outside the gene matches. The CDR3 length is 14 residues. The DNA of the CDR3 is TGTGCCAGTAATAAACCGGGACAGCACTATGGCTACACCTTC. Translated: CASNKPGQHYGYTF.

The chain joins TRBV7-9 to TRBJ2-7; maybe TRBD1 (5 bases). The V gene lost 4 bases and the J gene lost 5 bases, with 15 bases spanning the gap. Per germline, CDR1 SEHNR and CDR2 FQNEAQ (reference sequence). The CDR3 totals 14 residues. The CDR3 DNA is TGTGCCAGCAGCTCAGGGTCGGTGGTCAACGAGCAGTACTTC. Its translation is CASSSGSVVNEQYF.

The chain combines TRBV3-1 (or the pseudogene TRBV3-2) with TRBJ1-6; maybe TRBD1 (5 bases). The ends were cut back, 4 bases at V and 10 bases at J, with 14 bases in the middle. The CDR3 has 14 residues. CDR1 LGHDT and CDR2 YNNKEL come from the germline V gene (reference sequence). The CDR3, as DNA: TGTGCCAGCAGCCGCGGCAGGGAAGGATCACCCCTCCACTTT. It codes for CASSRGREGSPLHF.

The chain joins TRBV27 to TRBJ1-1; D may be TRBD1 (5 bases). The V gene lost 2 bases and the J gene lost 0 bases, with 10 bases spanning the gap. Germline CDR1 MNHEY, CDR2 SMNVEV (reference sequence). The CDR3 has 15 amino acids. The CDR3 bases are TGTGCCAGCAGTTTAAGGGGCAACATGAACACTGAAGCTTTCTTT. Protein product: CASSLRGNMNTEAFF.

This clone appeared a few times. V gene TRBV28 combines with J gene TRBJ1-5, with D unclear. Germline loops: CDR1 MDHEN, CDR2 SYDVKM. CDR3 length equals 15 residues. Trimming left V 4 bases short and J 0 bases short, with 10 bases between. CDR3 nucleotide sequence: TGTGCCAGCAGTTATCCAGGATTTAGCAATCAGCCCCAGCATTTT. Residues: CASSYPGFSNQPQHF. The full variable domain, in which reference TRBV28 and TRBJ1-5 provide the parts outside the CDR3, is DVKVTQSSRYLVKRTGEKVFLECVQDMDHENMFWYRQDPGLGLRLIYFSYDVKMKEKGDIPEGYSVSREKKERFSLILESASTNQTSMYLCASSYPGFSNQPQHFGDGTRLSIL.

This clone was counted once. This chain uses TRBV14 with TRBJ2-5, with D perhaps TRBD2 (5 bases). The V and J ends lost 9 bases and 5 bases respectively, with 10 bases between them. Germline V gene lookup returns CDR1 SGHDN and CDR2 FVKESK. This CDR3 comprises 11 residues. CDR3 region: CARAGPETQYF. The CDR3, as DNA: TGTGCCAGGGCGGGCCCCGAGACCCAGTACTTC.

The V call is TRBV5-6, the J call TRBJ2-7; D uncertain. V was cut by 0 bases and J by 5 bases, with 9 bases left in between. Germline V gene data show CDR1 as SGHDT and CDR2 as YYEEEE. This CDR3 comprises 13 residues. The CDR3 here is CASSLAGPHEQYF. CDR3 DNA sequence: TGTGCCAGCAGCTTGGCGGGTCCCCACGAGCAGTACTTC.

V and J are TRBV30 and TRBJ1-2, with a tentative D call TRBD1 (6 bases). The germline CDR1 and CDR2 sequences are GTSNPN and SVGIG (reference sequence). The V gene lost 1 base and the J gene lost 4 bases, with 10 bases spanning the gap. CDR3 length equals 13 residues. CDR3 in DNA: TGTGCCTGGAGTGGCCAGGGGACCTATGGCTACACCTTC. It codes for CAWSGQGTYGYTF.

This sequence joins TRBV3-1 (or the pseudogene TRBV3-2) and TRBJ2-5, with D possibly matching TRBD1 (6 bases). The CDR3 covers 13 residues. The germline CDR1 and CDR2 sequences are LGHDT and YNNKEL (reference sequence). The ends were cut back, 5 bases at V and 1 base at J, with 8 bases in the middle. In DNA form, the CDR3 reads TGTGCCAGCAGCACAGGGTTCCAAGAGACCCAGTACTTC. As protein: CASSTGFQETQYF.

The genes are TRBV6-6 and TRBJ2-7, with 7 bases fitting TRBD2. Germline values: CDR1 MNHNY, CDR2 SVGAGI (reference sequence). The CDR3 extends over 14 amino acids. J lost 7 bases, V lost 1 base, and 7 bases had no gene match. The CDR3 sequence is CASSYYGWEGEQYF. CDR3 nucleotides: TGTGCCAGCAGTTACTACGGGTGGGAGGGGGAGCAGTACTTC.

V is TRBV6-5 and J is TRBJ1-4, with D possibly TRBD1 on 5 matching bases. Germline V lookup: CDR1 MNHEY, CDR2 SVGAGI. The ends were cut back, 0 bases at V and 8 bases at J, with 10 bases in the middle. CDR3 length: 14 amino acids. CDR3 sequence reads: CASSYSKGREKLFF. For the CDR3, the DNA is TGTGCCAGCAGTTACTCGAAGGGGCGAGAAAAACTGTTTTTT.

In this sample, this clone turned up a few times. The chain combines TRBV28 with TRBJ2-1, with 7 bases aligning to TRBD2. This CDR3 region has 12 residues. After removal of 6 bases from V and 11 bases from J, the junction contained 7 bases not matched to a gene. The germline gives CDR1 MDHEN, CDR2 SYDVKM. The CDR3 here is CASSPERGQQFF. The CDR3 coding sequence is TGTGCCAGCAGCCCTGAGCGGGGACAGCAGTTCTTC.

V and J are TRBV5-8 and TRBJ2-1, with D possibly being TRBD2 (5 bases). V lost 4 bases, J lost 0 bases, and 11 bases lay in between. Germline CDR1 SGHTS, CDR2 YDEGEE. The CDR3 runs to 15 residues. CDR3 amino acids: CASSPDWSSYNEQFF. CDR3 nucleotide sequence: TGTGCCAGCAGCCCGGACTGGAGCTCCTACAATGAGCAGTTCTTC.

This chain links TRBV4-2 with TRBJ1-2, with D possibly being TRBD1 (5 bases). The CDR3 is 14 residues long. Trimming took 4 bases from V and 4 from J, leaving 13 bases between them. Germline V gene sequence: CDR1 LGHNA, CDR2 YNFKEQ. CDR3 amino acids: CASSPGGAIYGYTF. CDR3 DNA: TGTGCCAGCAGCCCGGGCGGGGCGATCTATGGCTACACCTTC.

CDR3 sequence reads: CASSTGAYMNTEAFF. CDR3 sequence (DNA): TGTGCCAGTAGTACAGGGGCCTACATGAACACTGAAGCTTTCTTT. The gene calls are TRBV19 and TRBJ1-1; perhaps TRBD1 as D (6 bases). Germline assignment: CDR1 LNHDA and CDR2 SQIVND (reference sequence). CDR3 size: 15 residues. V lost 4 bases and J lost 0, with 12 bases in between.

This clone was observed a handful of times. The chain is built from TRBV6-2 or TRBV6-3 and TRBJ2-7, with TRBD2 matching over 8 bases. Germline trimming cut 5 bases from V and 0 bases from J; bases unmatched to any gene: 9. CDR1 and CDR2 (germline): MNHEY, SVGEGT. CDR3 length: 16 amino acids. CDR3 protein: CASSVWRSGSSYEQYF. The CDR3 region has the DNA TGTGCCAGCAGTGTCTGGAGGAGCGGGAGCTCCTACGAGCAGTACTTC.